The 16 T cell receptor beta chains in this list originate from one sample, sequenced in a study of shared clonotypes between healthy human individuals. Produced via immunoSEQ multiplex PCR; TCRdb's table is partial and in-frame only. The sample has 2,500,000 or so clones; roughly 92% are singletons. Sequencing was performed on naive CD4+ T cells from PBMCs. As for subset: CD45RA+ positively selected. Receptors originate from a man aged 18 to 29 in good health. Some clones in this sample may be carry-over from other donors' samples.

CDR3 coding DNA: TGTGCCAGCAGCGGGGGGGGCGCGGAGTACACTGAAGCTTTCTTT. Protein product: CASSGGGAEYTEAFF. The J gene is TRBJ1-1, the V gene TRBV6-5, with a tentative D call TRBD1 (6 bases). With 6 bases removed from V and 3 bases from J, the gap between germline ends came to 17 bases. CDR1 is MNHEY and CDR2 is SVGAGI in the germline V gene. The CDR3 contains 15 residues.

The chain is built from TRBV5-6 and TRBJ2-7; 8 nucleotides line up with TRBD1. The J segment lost 4 bases and the V segment lost 2 bases, leaving 8 bases of the junction unmatched. CDR1 is SGHDT, CDR2 YYEEEE, per germline. The CDR3 loop spans 15 amino acids. CDR3 sequence: CASSFRSGGLYEQYF. The CDR3 bases are TGTGCCAGCAGCTTCCGCTCAGGGGGCTTGTACGAGCAGTACTTC.

This chain connects TRBV5-1 to TRBJ2-1, with 8 positions matching TRBD2. The CDR3 extends over 15 amino acids. Germline CDR1 is SGHRS and CDR2 is YFSETQ. The V and J ends lost 4 bases and 0 bases, in that order; junction bases with no gene match: 3. The CDR3 nucleotides read TGCGCCAGCAGCCCGACTAGCGACTCCTACAATGAGCAGTTCTTC. This translates into CASSPTSDSYNEQFF. Based on the CDR3 plus reference TRBV5-1 and TRBJ2-1, the full variable domain is KAGVTQTPRYLIKTRGQQVTLSCSPISGHRSVSWYQQTPGQGLQFLFEYFSETQRNKGNFPGRFSGRQFSNSRSEMNVSTLELGDSALYLCASSPTSDSYNEQFFGPGTRLTVL.

This clone was detected once. The chain employs TRBV28 and TRBJ1-1, with D possibly being TRBD1 (5 bases). With 4 bases removed from V and 4 bases from J, the gap between germline ends came to 13 bases. Germline V gene lookup returns CDR1 MDHEN and CDR2 SYDVKM. CDR3 length: 14 amino acids. The CDR3: CASSSQGFGTEAFF. CDR3 coding DNA: TGTGCCAGCAGTTCCCAGGGTTTCGGCACTGAAGCTTTCTTT.

The J gene is TRBJ2-5, the V gene TRBV27, with a possible D match to TRBD1 (6 bases). This CDR3 is built from 13 residues. The V and J ends lost 8 bases and 4 bases respectively, with 14 bases between them. Germline V lookup: CDR1 MNHEY, CDR2 SMNVEV (reference sequence). The CDR3 loop is CASQGTVGETQYF. Written as DNA, the CDR3 is TGTGCCAGCCAGGGGACGGTAGGAGAGACCCAGTACTTC.

The V call is TRBV7-9, the J call TRBJ2-5; the match to TRBD1 covers 9 bases. There are 16 residues in the CDR3. Germline V lookup: CDR1 SEHNR, CDR2 FQNEAQ (reference sequence). The V and J ends lost 0 bases and 3 bases, in that order; junction bases with no gene match: 5. CDR3 bases: TGTGCCAGCAGCTTAGCGCTTGACAGGGGGAAAGAGACCCAGTACTTC. It is translated as CASSLALDRGKETQYF.

The chain joins TRBV5-6 to TRBJ2-1, with 10 bases identical to TRBD2. V shed 4 bases and J 8 bases; nucleotides not matched to a gene: 6. Germline CDR1 reads SGHDT; CDR2 reads YYEEEE. CDR3 size: 14 residues. In nucleotides, the CDR3 is TGTGCCAGCAGCGTTAGCGGGAGGATCTATGAGCAGTTCTTC. Translation gives CASSVSGRIYEQFF.

This chain uses TRBV28 with TRBJ2-3; D is uncertain. The V end was cut by 5 bases, the J end by 2 bases, with 14 bases between. The germline CDR1 and CDR2 sequences are MDHEN and SYDVKM. This CDR3 spans 15 amino acids. DNA for the CDR3: TGTGCCAGCAGTCCCCCCGGGTTCTACACAGATACGCAGTATTTT. It codes for CASSPPGFYTDTQYF.

The genes are TRBV5-1 and TRBJ1-1, with D maybe TRBD1 (5 bases). The germline CDR1 and CDR2 sequences are SGHRS and YFSETQ. V was trimmed by 5 bases and J by 4 bases, leaving 15 bases between them. CDR3 length equals 14 residues. CDR3: CASRPGGWSTEAFF. The DNA for the CDR3 is TGCGCCAGCAGGCCCGGGGGGTGGAGCACTGAAGCTTTCTTT.

This clone appeared once. The V gene is TRBV2, the J gene TRBJ1-2; 7 bases agree with TRBD1. The germline CDR1 and CDR2 sequences are SNHLY and FYNNEI. Trimming took 3 bases from V and 8 from J; bases not matched to a gene: 6. The CDR3 length is 13 residues. The CDR3 sequence is CASSETGSVGYTF. DNA for the CDR3: TGTGCCAGCAGTGAGACAGGGTCGGTAGGCTACACCTTC.

Comments on this clone: This sample includes further DNA sequences coding for the same CDR3. The V gene is TRBV9, the J gene TRBJ2-2; no clear D. V was pared by 0 bases and J by 3 bases, with 3 bases between. This CDR3 contains 13 residues. Looked up from germline, CDR1 is SGDLS and CDR2 is YYNGEE. The CDR3, as DNA: TGTGCCAGCAGCGTAGTTTACACCGGGGAGCTGTTTTTT. Amino acids: CASSVVYTGELFF.

This clone was observed once. The chain links TRBV9 to TRBJ2-2, with D possibly matching TRBD2 (5 bases). Germline V gives CDR1 SGDLS, CDR2 YYNGEE. V was clipped by 0 bases and J by 5 bases, with 32 bases between them. The CDR3 consists of 22 residues. The CDR3 protein is CASSVVSPAEGGPPRVTGELFF. Written as DNA, the CDR3 is TGTGCCAGCAGCGTAGTATCCCCCGCAGAGGGCGGCCCTCCAAGGGTTACCGGGGAGCTGTTTTTT.

This sequence joins TRBV28 and TRBJ2-7; TRBD2 aligns across 12 bases. Germline CDR1 reads MDHEN; CDR2 reads SYDVKM. The CDR3 contains 17 residues. V was clipped by 1 base and J by 4 bases; unmatched bases: 8. The CDR3 spells CASSLSRGLAGRYEQYF. The CDR3 region has the DNA TGTGCCAGCAGTTTATCTCGAGGACTAGCGGGAAGATACGAGCAGTACTTC.

The chain couples TRBV7-3 to TRBJ2-1; the D is unclear. The CDR3 loop spans 14 amino acids. Germline V lookup: CDR1 SGHTA, CDR2 FQGTGA. Trimming shortened V by 1 base and J by 0 bases, and 4 bases separated the two germline ends. The CDR3 DNA reads TGTGCCAGCAGCTTAAGTTTCTCCTACAATGAGCAGTTCTTC. Residues: CASSLSFSYNEQFF.

This rearrangement joins TRBV7-2 to TRBJ1-2; D might be TRBD1 (6 bases). The CDR3 runs to 13 residues. Germline V gene data show CDR1 as SGHTA and CDR2 as FQGNSA. The ends were cut back, 3 bases at V and 7 bases at J, with 12 bases in the middle. In nucleotides, the CDR3 is TGTGCCAGCAGCTTCGAAAGGGGGGGTGGCTACACCTTC. Amino acid sequence: CASSFERGGGYTF.

The chain couples TRBV11-2 to TRBJ2-7; 7 positions agree with TRBD1. V shed 5 bases and J 2 bases; nucleotides not matched to a gene: 9. Germline-derived CDR1 and CDR2 are SGHAT and FQNNGV. This CDR3 comprises 15 residues. CDR3 nucleotide sequence: TGTGCCAGCAGCCACGCCGGGACAGAGCCCTACGAGCAGTACTTC. This encodes CASSHAGTEPYEQYF.